This TCR beta chain was recorded in a study of early T cells in non-severe SARS-CoV-2 infection. One entry per CDR3 protein, called by TCRdb with MiXCR from the 5' RACE reads. Among 25,000 or so distinct CDR3 sequences listed, 5.5% were seen once. V lost 0 bases, J lost 4 bases, and 10 bases lay in between. The CDR3 is 15 residues long. Germline-derived CDR1 and CDR2 are SGHDT and YYEEEE. The gene calls are TRBV5-6 and TRBJ2-2; D may match TRBD1 or TRBD2 (6 bases each). The origin of this receptor is an adult who was a healthcare worker with PCR-confirmed SARS-CoV-2 infection or an uninfected control (not recorded which). The sequenced sample was whole blood. The CDR3 reads CASSLAGASTGELFF. Written as DNA, the CDR3 is TGTGCCAGCAGCTTGGCGGGGGCCAGCACCGGGGAGCTGTTTTTT.